These 10 T cell receptor beta chains came from one sample sequenced in a study of early stage breast cancer tumors. This table comes from immunoSEQ multiplex PCR, and its TCRdb copy is limited to in-frame clones, with some not included. The sample lists roughly 40,000 clones, around 70% occurring once. Input material: blood. The origin of the receptors is a person in their fifties or sixties with breast cancer.

The genes are TRBV2 and TRBJ2-7; perhaps TRBD1 as D (6 bases). The V gene's germline CDR1 is SNHLY and CDR2 FYNNEI. V was clipped by 2 bases and J by 2 bases, with 10 bases between them. The length of the CDR3 is 14 residues. The DNA for the CDR3 is TGTGCCAGCAGTGAACTCAGGGGAACCTACGAGCAGTACTTC. Translated: CASSELRGTYEQYF.

V gene TRBV5-1 combines with J gene TRBJ2-2, with 7 positions matching TRBD1. Germline trimming cut 10 bases from V and 0 bases from J; bases unmatched to any gene: 6. This CDR3 is built from 14 residues. Germline V lookup: CDR1 SGHRS, CDR2 YFSETQ. The CDR3: CAGQANPNTGELFF. The DNA of the CDR3 is TGCGCCGGACAGGCGAACCCGAACACCGGGGAGCTGTTTTTT.

V and J are TRBV11-3 and TRBJ1-4; D not resolved. The CDR3 extends over 14 amino acids. V gave up 3 bases and J gave up 8 bases, with 13 bases separating them. The germline CDR1 and CDR2 sequences are SGHNT and YENEEA. In nucleotides, the CDR3 is TGTGCCAGCAGCTTGGTTTCCTCGAGGGAAAAACTGTTTTTT. Its protein product is CASSLVSSREKLFF.

The chain combines TRBV18 with TRBJ1-3; D call uncertain. The germline V gene encodes CDR1 KGHSH and CDR2 LQKENI. Trimming took 0 bases from V and 0 from J, leaving 9 bases between them. This CDR3 is built from 16 residues. CDR3 nucleotides: TGTGCCAGCTCACCACCGACTGGGAGCTCTGGAAACACCATATATTTT. Residues: CASSPPTGSSGNTIYF. Filled out from reference TRBV18 and TRBJ1-3, the complete variable domain reads NAGVMQNPRHLVRRRGQEARLRCSPMKGHSHVYWYRQLPEEGLKFMVYLQKENIIDESGMPKERFSAEFPKEGPSILRIQQVVRGDSAAYFCASSPPTGSSGNTIYFGEGSWLTVV.

This clone is medium-sized in the sample. V usage is TRBV7-8 and J usage is TRBJ2-7, with D possibly TRBD2 on 6 matching bases. V shed 6 bases and J shed 7 bases, with 19 bases lying between them. This CDR3 is built from 14 residues. CDR1 is SGHVS, CDR2 FQNEAQ, per germline. The CDR3: CASRTEEGQWEQYF. The CDR3 DNA reads TGTGCCAGCAGAACGGAGGAGGGGCAATGGGAGCAGTACTTC. The full variable domain, in which reference TRBV7-8 and TRBJ2-7 provide the parts outside the CDR3, is GAGVSQSPRYKVAKRGQDVALRCDPISGHVSLFWYQQALGQGPEFLTYFQNEAQLDKSGLPSDRFFAERPEGSVSTLKIQRTQQEDSAVYLCASRTEEGQWEQYFGPGTRLTVT.

This chain connects TRBV7-2 to TRBJ2-2; 9 nucleotides agree with TRBD1. V trimming: 4 bases; J trimming: 15 bases; junction bases outside the gene matches: 9. The CDR3 runs to 13 residues. Germline lookup yields CDR1 SGHTA and CDR2 FQGNSA. The CDR3 region has the DNA TGTGCCAGCAGCTCATTACAGGGGGCTAGTATGTTTTTT. This codes for CASSSLQGASMFF.

The chain joins TRBV4-3 to TRBJ2-2; 8 nucleotides line up with TRBD2. CDR1 is LGHNA and CDR2 is YSLEER in the germline V gene. The CDR3 contains 17 residues. With 0 bases clipped from V and 1 base from J, the junction kept 4 bases outside the gene matches. The CDR3, as DNA: TGCGCCAGCAGCCAAGATAACCTAGCGGGGAACACCGGGGAGCTGTTTTTT. Translation: CASSQDNLAGNTGELFF.

The chain is built from TRBV6-5 and TRBJ2-7, with 10 bases matching TRBD1. This CDR3 has 15 amino acids. V shed 4 bases, J shed 4 bases, and the junction held 7 bases outside the gene matches. In germline, CDR1 is MNHEY, CDR2 SVGAGI. In DNA, the CDR3 is TGTGCCAGCAGTTTTTCGGACAGGGGGACTTACGAGCAGTACTTC. Protein sequence: CASSFSDRGTYEQYF.

The chain carries TRBV5-4 and TRBJ2-3; 7 nucleotides match TRBD2. The CDR3 contains 14 residues. Germline CDR1 and CDR2: SGHNT and YYREEE (reference sequence). The V and J ends lost 0 bases and 3 bases, in that order; junction bases with no gene match: 1. The CDR3, as DNA: TGTGCCAGCAGCTTGGGGACTAGGACAGATACGCAGTATTTT. It specifies CASSLGTRTDTQYF.

The V and J genes are TRBV4-3 and TRBJ2-3; TRBD2 might be the D (7 bases). V was clipped by 0 bases and J by 2 bases, with 12 bases between them. CDR1 and CDR2 from the germline V gene are LGHNA and YSLEER. The CDR3 consists of 16 residues. CDR3 region: CASSQDRGAATDTQYF. Written as DNA, the CDR3 is TGCGCCAGCAGCCAAGATCGGGGGGCCGCCACAGATACGCAGTATTTT.